This TCR beta chain was documented in a study of metastatic and nonmetastatic thyroid tumors. Study as a whole: Peripheral blood and tumor or nodule samples from malignant and benign thyroid patients were compared.

This clone was observed at least ten times. Its matching antigen is unknown. Findings of the study overall: It was reportedly found that TCR beta diversity was significantly higher in malignant thyroid tumors than in benign nodules, a difference seen in both blood and tumor samples.

Source study methods: Clinicopathological groups of papillary thyroid cancer showed CDR3 differences that were used to build a distant-metastasis classifier. TCRdb re-called the PCR reads through MiXCR. None of the V and J calls come from the authors' own analysis; TCRdb made them. The repertoire holds about 70,000 clones, with roughly 18% as singletons. Germline CDR1 reads SGHTA; CDR2 reads FQGNSA. CDR3 length: 15 amino acids. The ends were cut back, 2 bases at V and 0 bases at J, with 8 bases in the middle. Patients were all untreated before their thyroid surgery. The sequencing input was blood. The TCR was taken from a female donor with papillary thyroid cancer or a benign thyroid nodule (not recorded which). Some clones in this sample may be carry-over from other donors' samples. The chain has TRBV7-2 and TRBJ1-5, with D hard to call. DNA of the CDR3: TGTGCCAGCAGCTTAACGTCGGATAGCAATCAGCCCCAGCATTTT. It yields the protein CASSLTSDSNQPQHF.